These 3 T cell receptor beta chains were sequenced from one sample in a study of cytomegalovirus exposure and HLA in healthy donors. PCR amplification relied on 60 Vbeta primers (plus 13 Jbeta primers). TCRdb's table, derived via immunoSEQ multiplex PCR, lists solely in-frame clones and lacks some. Its table records around 44,000 clones. The sequenced sample consisted of PBMCs. The receptors shown here come from a male donor in good health and CMV-seropositive.

The V call is TRBV7-8, the J call TRBJ2-4, with a tentative D call TRBD2 (6 bases). CDR1 is SGHVS and CDR2 is FQNEAQ in the germline V gene. V gave up 1 base and J gave up 6 bases, with 10 bases separating them. The CDR3 spans 14 residues. DNA for the CDR3: TGTGCCAGCAGCTTAGGGGACTGGAGAAACATTCAGTACTTC. As protein: CASSLGDWRNIQYF.

This sequence joins TRBV6-6 and TRBJ1-4; 10 bases map to TRBD1. This CDR3 spans 15 amino acids. The junction had 4 bases not matched to a gene; V was cut back by 6 bases and J by 3 bases. Germline CDR1 and CDR2: MNHNY and SVGAGI (reference sequence). As DNA, the CDR3 is TGTGCCAGCAGGACAGGGGGCGCGGCTAATGAAAAACTGTTTTTT. Translation gives CASRTGGAANEKLFF.

V usage is TRBV19 and J usage is TRBJ2-7, with D hard to call. The V gene's germline CDR1 is LNHDA and CDR2 SQIVND (reference sequence). The CDR3 extends over 15 amino acids. Trimming removed 5 bases at V and 2 bases at J, with 16 bases between. CDR3 sequence: CASSPWASSPYEQYF. The CDR3 coding sequence is TGTGCCAGTAGTCCGTGGGCCAGCTCCCCCTACGAGCAGTACTTC.